This T cell receptor beta chain was captured by sequencing in a study of brain T cells in children with intractable seizures. Whole-study results and caveats: Absence of clones before surgery may stem from lower sequencing depth. Viral specificity was inferred only from CDR3 similarity; HCMV serostatus was unknown.

About this clone itself: Its antigen is unidentified.

Surgery cases with the highest brain T cell transcript signatures were chosen for sequencing. Before surgery, patients took at least one anti-epileptic drug. There are 15 residues in the CDR3. Germline assignment: CDR1 SGHRS and CDR2 YFSETQ. Trimming cost V 0 bases and J 0 bases, with 7 bases left between them. Produced via immunoSEQ multiplex PCR; TCRdb's table is partial and in-frame only. Of around 38,000 clones listed, around nine tenths are singletons. The V call is TRBV5-1, the J call TRBJ2-1, with D maybe TRBD1 (5 bases). The sequencing used peripheral blood, collected at surgery. The TCR comes from a girl aged 2-10 years with tuberous sclerosis and intractable seizures. The chain's CDR3 is CASSLGQNSYNEQFF. The DNA of the CDR3 is TGCGCCAGCAGCTTGGGACAGAACTCCTACAATGAGCAGTTCTTC.